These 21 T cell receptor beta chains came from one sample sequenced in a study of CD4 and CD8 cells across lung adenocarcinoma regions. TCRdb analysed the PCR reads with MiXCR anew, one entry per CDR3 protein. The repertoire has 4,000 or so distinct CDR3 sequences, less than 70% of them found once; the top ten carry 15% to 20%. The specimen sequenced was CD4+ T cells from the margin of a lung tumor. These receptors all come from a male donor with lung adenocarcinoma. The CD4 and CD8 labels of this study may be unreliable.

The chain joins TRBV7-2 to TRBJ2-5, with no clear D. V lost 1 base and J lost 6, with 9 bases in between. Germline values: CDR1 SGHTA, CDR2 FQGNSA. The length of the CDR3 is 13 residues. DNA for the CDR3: TGTGCCAGCAGCTTAGGGACGGTACAGACCCAGTACTTC. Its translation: CASSLGTVQTQYF.

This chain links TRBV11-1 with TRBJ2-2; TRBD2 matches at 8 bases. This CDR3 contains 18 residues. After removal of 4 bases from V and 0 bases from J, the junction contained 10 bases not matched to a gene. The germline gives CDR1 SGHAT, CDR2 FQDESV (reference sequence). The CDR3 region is CASSSTSGGIANTGELFF. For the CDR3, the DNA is TGTGCCAGCAGCTCAACTAGCGGAGGGATCGCGAACACCGGGGAGCTGTTTTTT.

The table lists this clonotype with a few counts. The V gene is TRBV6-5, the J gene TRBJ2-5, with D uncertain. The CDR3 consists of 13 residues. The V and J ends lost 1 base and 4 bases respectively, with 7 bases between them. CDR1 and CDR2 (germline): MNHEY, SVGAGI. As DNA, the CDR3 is TGTGCCAGCAGTTACTGGATCGGAGAGACCCAGTACTTC. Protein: CASSYWIGETQYF.

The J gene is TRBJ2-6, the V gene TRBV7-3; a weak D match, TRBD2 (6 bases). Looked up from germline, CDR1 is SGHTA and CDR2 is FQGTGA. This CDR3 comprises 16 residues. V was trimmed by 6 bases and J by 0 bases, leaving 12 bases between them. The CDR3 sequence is CASSAQTSSGANVLTF. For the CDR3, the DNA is TGTGCCAGCAGTGCCCAGACTAGCTCTGGGGCCAACGTCCTGACTTTC.

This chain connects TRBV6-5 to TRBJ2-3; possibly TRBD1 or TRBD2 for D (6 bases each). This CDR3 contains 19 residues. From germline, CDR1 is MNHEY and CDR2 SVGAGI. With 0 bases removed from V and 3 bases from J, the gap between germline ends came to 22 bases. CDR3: CASSYSRGAGVSKTDTQYF. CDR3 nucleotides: TGTGCCAGCAGTTACTCGAGGGGGGCAGGTGTTTCGAAAACAGATACGCAGTATTTT.

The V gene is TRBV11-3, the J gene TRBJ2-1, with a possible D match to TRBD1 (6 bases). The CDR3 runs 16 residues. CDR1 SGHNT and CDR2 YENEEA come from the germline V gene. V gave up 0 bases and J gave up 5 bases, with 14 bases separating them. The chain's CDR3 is CASSLDQGDRNNEQFF. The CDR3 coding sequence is TGTGCCAGCAGCTTAGATCAGGGAGACAGGAACAATGAGCAGTTCTTC.

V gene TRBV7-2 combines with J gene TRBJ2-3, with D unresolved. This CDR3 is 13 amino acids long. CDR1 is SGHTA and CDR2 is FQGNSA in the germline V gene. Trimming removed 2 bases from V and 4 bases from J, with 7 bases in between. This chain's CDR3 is CASSLLPADTQYF. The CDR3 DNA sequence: TGTGCCAGCAGCTTACTTCCGGCAGATACGCAGTATTTT. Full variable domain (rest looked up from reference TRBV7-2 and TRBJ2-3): GAGVSQSPSNKVTEKGKDVELRCDPISGHTALYWYRQSLGQGLEFLIYFQGNSAPDKSGLPSDRFSAERTGGSVSTLTIQRTQQEDSAVYLCASSLLPADTQYFGPGTRLTVL.

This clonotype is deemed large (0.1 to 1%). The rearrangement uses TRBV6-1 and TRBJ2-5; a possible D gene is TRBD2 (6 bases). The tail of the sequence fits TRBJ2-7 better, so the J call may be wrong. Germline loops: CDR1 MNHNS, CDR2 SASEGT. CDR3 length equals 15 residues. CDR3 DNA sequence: TGTGCCAGCAGTGAAAATAACCGGGACTTCGACGAGCAGTACTTC. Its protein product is CASSENNRDFDEQYF.

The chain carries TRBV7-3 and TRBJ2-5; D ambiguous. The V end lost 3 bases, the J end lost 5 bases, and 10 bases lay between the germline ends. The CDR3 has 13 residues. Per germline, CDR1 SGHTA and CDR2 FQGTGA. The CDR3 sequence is CASSFQVGETQYF. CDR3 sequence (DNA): TGTGCCAGCAGCTTTCAGGTCGGGGAGACCCAGTACTTC.

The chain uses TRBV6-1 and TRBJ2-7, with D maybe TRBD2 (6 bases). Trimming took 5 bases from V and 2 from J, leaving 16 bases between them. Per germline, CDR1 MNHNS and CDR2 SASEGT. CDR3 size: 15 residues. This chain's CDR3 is CASSKGGAVAYEQYF. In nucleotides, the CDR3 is TGTGCCAGCAGTAAAGGAGGGGCAGTAGCCTACGAGCAGTACTTC.

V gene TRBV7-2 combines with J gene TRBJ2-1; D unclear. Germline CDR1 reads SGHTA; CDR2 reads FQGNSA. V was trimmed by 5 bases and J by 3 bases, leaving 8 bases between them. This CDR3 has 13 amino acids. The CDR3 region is CASSPGVYNEQFF. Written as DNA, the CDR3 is TGTGCCAGCAGCCCGGGTGTCTACAATGAGCAGTTCTTC.

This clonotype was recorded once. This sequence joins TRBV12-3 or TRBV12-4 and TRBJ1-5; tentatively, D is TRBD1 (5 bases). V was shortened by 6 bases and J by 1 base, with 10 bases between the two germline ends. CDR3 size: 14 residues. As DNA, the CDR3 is TGTGCCAGCAGCAGGGACGACAGCAATCAGCCCCAGCATTTT. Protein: CASSRDDSNQPQHF.

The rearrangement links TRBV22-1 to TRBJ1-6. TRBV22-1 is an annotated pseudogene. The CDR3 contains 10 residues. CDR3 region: CLGSGKHTSF. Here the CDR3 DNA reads TGTCTTGGGAGCGGAAAGCACACGTCTTTT.

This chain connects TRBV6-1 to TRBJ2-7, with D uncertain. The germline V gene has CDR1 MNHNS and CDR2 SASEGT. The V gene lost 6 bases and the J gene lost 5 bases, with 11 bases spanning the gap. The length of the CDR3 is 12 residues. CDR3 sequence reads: CASSLSSNEQYF. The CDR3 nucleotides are TGTGCCAGCAGCCTGAGTAGCAACGAGCAGTACTTC.

The CDR3 nucleotides read TGTGCCAGCAGAGTGACTAGCGGTCGAAGCTCCTACAATGAGCAGTTCTTC. It translates to CASRVTSGRSSYNEQFF. V and J are TRBV6-1 and TRBJ2-1; 9 bases map to TRBD2. This CDR3 has 17 amino acids. V lost 6 bases to trimming and J lost 0 bases; unmatched junction nucleotides: 9. Germline V gene lookup returns CDR1 MNHNS and CDR2 SASEGT.

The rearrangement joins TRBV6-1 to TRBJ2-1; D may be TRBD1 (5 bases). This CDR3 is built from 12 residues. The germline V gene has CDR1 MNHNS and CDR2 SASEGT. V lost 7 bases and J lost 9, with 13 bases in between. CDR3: CASNQQGREQFF. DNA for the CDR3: TGTGCCAGCAATCAGCAGGGTCGTGAGCAGTTCTTC.

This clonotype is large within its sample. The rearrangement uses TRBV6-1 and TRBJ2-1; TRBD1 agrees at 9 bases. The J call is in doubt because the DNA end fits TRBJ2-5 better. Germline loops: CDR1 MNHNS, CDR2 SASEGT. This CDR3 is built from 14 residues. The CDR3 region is CASHRGPDRETQYF. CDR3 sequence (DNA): TGTGCCAGTCACAGGGGGCCTGATAGAGAGACCCAGTACTTC.

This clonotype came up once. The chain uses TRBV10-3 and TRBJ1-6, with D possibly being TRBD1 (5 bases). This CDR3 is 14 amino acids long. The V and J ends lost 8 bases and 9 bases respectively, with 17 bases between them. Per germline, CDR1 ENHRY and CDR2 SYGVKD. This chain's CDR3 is CAIPGRGMGSPLHF. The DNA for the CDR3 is TGTGCCATCCCGGGACGGGGTATGGGTTCACCCCTCCACTTT.

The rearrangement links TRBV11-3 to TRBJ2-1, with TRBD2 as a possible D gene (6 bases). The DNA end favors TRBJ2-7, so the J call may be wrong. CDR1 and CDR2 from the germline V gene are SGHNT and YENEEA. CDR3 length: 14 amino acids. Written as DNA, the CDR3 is TGTGCCAGCAGCTTAAGGACTACCTCCTACGAGCAGTACTTC. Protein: CASSLRTTSYEQYF.

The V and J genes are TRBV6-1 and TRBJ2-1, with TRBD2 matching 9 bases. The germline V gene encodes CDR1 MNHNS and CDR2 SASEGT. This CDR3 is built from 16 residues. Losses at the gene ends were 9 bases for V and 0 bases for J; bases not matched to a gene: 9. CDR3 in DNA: TGTGCCAGTCGTCTAGCGGGGTCGAGCTCCTACAATGAGCAGTTCTTC. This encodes CASRLAGSSSYNEQFF.

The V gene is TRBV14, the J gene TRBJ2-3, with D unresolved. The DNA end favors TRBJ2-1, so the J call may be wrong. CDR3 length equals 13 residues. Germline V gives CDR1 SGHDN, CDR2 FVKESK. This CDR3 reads CASSQDLKKEQFF. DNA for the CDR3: TGTGCCAGCAGCCAAGATCTTAAGAAAGAGCAGTTCTTC.